A selection of T cell receptor beta chains follows, all from one sample in a study of a mutant IDH1 vaccine in newly diagnosed glioma. These receptors have no known antigen. Method: immunoSEQ multiplex PCR; TCRdb's copy keeps in-frame clones and lacks some. This sample carries 73,000 or so clones, 84% of them seen once, and the ten largest clones take around 12%. Sample: PBMCs, taken from a glioma patient whose treatment included an IDH1 peptide vaccine. These receptors were obtained from a man in his late teens or twenties with glioma. Both conserved end residues are part of each CDR3. Some rows have no size entry. The others give once, few or many, or a class for an expanded clone.

>-|TRBV18|TRBJ1-1
CASSPFSMGSEGGTEAFF
>-|TRBV2|TRBJ2-7
CASTRLAGQAYEQYF
>-|TRBV25-1|TRBJ2-7
CASSIIDEQYF
>-|TRBV18|TRBJ2-2
CASSPYTGELFF
>-|TRBV15|TRBJ1-1
CATSRELSWGINEAFF
>-|TRBV5-1|TRBJ1-1
CASRLTTGMNTEAFF
>-|TRBV30|TRBJ1-5
CAWSVSGNQPQHF
>-|TRBV7-2|TRBJ2-7
CASSFSGGVTYEQYF
>once|TRBV5-4|TRBJ2-7
CASSLGSSYEQYF
>once|TRBV9|TRBJ1-1
CASSVEGGTEAFF
>-|TRBV19|TRBJ1-3
CASSIDVNRRDRGNTIYF
>-|TRBV6-5|TRBJ2-2
CASSYSRTGELFF
>-|TRBV18|TRBJ1-1
CASSNRGQNTEAFF
>-|TRBV27|-
CASSWGGIDEQYF
>-|TRBV27|-
CASSPSAWGNEQFF
>-|TRBV4-3|TRBJ2-7
CASSQEARRTAYEQYF
>few|TRBV20-1|TRBJ1-1
CIPPEAFF
>-|TRBV29-1|TRBJ2-1
CTTRDSYNEQFF
>few|TRBV6-5|TRBJ2-2
CASSYQSPGELFF
>-|TRBV5-5|TRBJ2-7
CASSPSTGWYEQYF
>-|TRBV7-2|TRBJ2-7
CASSLGAASYEQYF
>-|TRBV10-3|TRBJ1-1
CAIRGDSNTEAFF
>-|TRBV9|TRBJ2-2
CASSVASGKGNTGELFF
>-|TRBV10-3|TRBJ2-7
CAISEGVRRYEQYF
>-|TRBV14|TRBJ2-1
CASSQLPGHSSRNEQFF
>once|TRBV11-2|TRBJ2-6
CASSFSGANVLTF
>-|TRBV5-4|TRBJ1-1
CASSPEGVMNTEAFF
>-|TRBV13|TRBJ1-1
CASSPRGGIEAFF
>-|TRBV19|TRBJ1-5
CASSRQGGNQPQHF
>-|TRBV2|TRBJ1-5
CASSETLSTQPQHF
>-|TRBV6-5|TRBJ1-5
CASSYRGNQPQHF
>-|TRBV30|TRBJ2-1
CALTSGGAREQFF
>-|TRBV15|TRBJ1-5
CATSREGYGSKGNQPQHF
>few|TRBV19|TRBJ1-1
CASRRPGNTEAFF
>-|TRBV28|TRBJ1-1
CASSLSTEAFF
>-|TRBV9|TRBJ2-2
CASSSRWGGATGELFF
>few|TRBV4-1|TRBJ1-5
CASSQRQTDQPQHF
>-|TRBV30|TRBJ1-6
CAWGASPSPLHF
>-|TRBV7-2|TRBJ2-1
CASSFFGSYNEQFF
>-|TRBV30|TRBJ1-3
CAWMFLQRGTSRNTVYF
>few|TRBV9|TRBJ1-1
CASSVGGGLNTEAFF
>-|TRBV29-1|TRBJ2-7
CSVVGERTAGEQYF
>-|TRBV11-1|TRBJ1-1
CASSFPDRNTEAFF
>-|TRBV5-6|TRBJ2-7
CASSLDPAGGPYEQYF
>-|TRBV27|TRBJ2-1
CASSLTERGEKFF
>-|TRBV18|TRBJ2-7
CASSPPGTYEQYF
>once|TRBV10-3|TRBJ2-1
CAISESQALYNEQFF
>once|TRBV5-1|TRBJ2-3
CASSLFFRISTDTQYF
>-|TRBV7-9|TRBJ1-2
CASSLVEGVRGYTF
>-|TRBV27|TRBJ2-3
CASSLLGTDTQYF
>-|TRBV9|TRBJ2-1
CASSVFREGEQFF
>-|TRBV27|TRBJ2-5
CASSLSSSLGTQYF
>-|TRBV9|TRBJ1-1
CASSGSPGRYTEAFF
>-|TRBV7-9|TRBJ1-3
CASTKDRAGNTIYF
>once|TRBV14|TRBJ2-5
CASSQLGPSEGTQYF
>-|TRBV19|TRBJ2-7
CASSIGSGASYEQYF
>few|TRBV4-3|TRBJ1-1
CASSPTGVTGRTEAFF
>-|TRBV25-1|TRBJ1-1
CASSDPRQGGNTEAFF
>-|TRBV6-6|TRBJ2-7
CASSYSWGAAYEQYF